These 2 T cell receptor beta chains originate from one sample sequenced in a study of control samples from healthy donors and cancer patients. TCRdb's table, derived via immunoSEQ multiplex PCR, lists solely in-frame clones and lacks some. The sample carries under 300,000 clones, over 75% recorded once. Sample: PBMCs. The receptors here all came from a woman between 55 and 75 years old with lung cancer.

The chain couples TRBV5-1 to TRBJ1-5; 7 bases align to TRBD1. This CDR3 has 14 amino acids. The V gene end was trimmed by 4 bases and the J gene end by 3 bases; junction bases not matched to a gene: 4. Per the germline V gene, CDR1 is SGHRS and CDR2 is YFSETQ. The CDR3 region has the DNA TGCGCCAGCAGCATCGGGACAGCCAATCAGCCCCAGCATTTT. Protein product: CASSIGTANQPQHF.

Comments on this clone: One end of the junction fails to match germline, which may point to a read error. The chain carries TRBV6-2 or TRBV6-3 and TRBJ1-1; 7 nucleotides line up with TRBD1. The germline gives CDR1 MNHEY, CDR2 SVGEGT. This CDR3 region has 14 residues. The CDR3 spells CASRYSWDRGKAFF. The CDR3, as DNA: TGTGCCAGCAGATACTCGTGGGACAGAGGGAAAGCTTTCTTT.